The sequence of this TCR beta chain was determined in a study of T cell repertoires in cytomegalovirus infection. For the study at large: The public TCR beta signatures pointed to both CMV infection and matching HLA type.

TCRdb used MiXCR to reprocess the reads, holding one entry per CDR3 protein. The sample includes nearly 550,000 distinct CDR3 sequences, 16% of them seen just once. This clonotype showed up many times. Its target is unknown. Germline-derived CDR1 and CDR2 are SEHNR and FQNEAQ (reference sequence). The CDR3 is 12 amino acids. V was shortened by 1 base and J by 8 bases, with 6 bases between the two germline ends. Study findings and constraints: Cumulative frequency (of public TCR beta family members) identified carriers of CMV plus the relevant HLA.

The receptor comes from a human donor in good health (CMV status not recorded). Some clones in this sample may be carry-over from other donors' samples. The V and J genes are TRBV7-9 and TRBJ1-5; D call uncertain. The sequenced sample was CD8+ T cells from PBMCs. The CDR3 protein is CASSLGAKPQHF. The CDR3, as DNA: TGTGCCAGCAGCTTAGGAGCTAAGCCCCAGCATTTT.